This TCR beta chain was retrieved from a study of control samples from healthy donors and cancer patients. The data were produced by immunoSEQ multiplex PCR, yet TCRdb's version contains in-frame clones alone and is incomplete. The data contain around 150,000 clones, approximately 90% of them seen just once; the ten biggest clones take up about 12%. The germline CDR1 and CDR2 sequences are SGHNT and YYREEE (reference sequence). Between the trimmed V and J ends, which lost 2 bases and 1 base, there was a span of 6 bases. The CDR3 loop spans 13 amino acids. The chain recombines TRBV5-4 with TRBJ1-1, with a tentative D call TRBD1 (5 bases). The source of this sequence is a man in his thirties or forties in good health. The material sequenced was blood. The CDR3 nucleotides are TGTGCCAGCAGCTTCGACAGGAACACTGAAGCTTTCTTT. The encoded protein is CASSFDRNTEAFF.